Below, one T cell receptor (beta chain) is given with its context. Antigen specificity is unknown. A read error may explain this, as a much larger clone is one base away. The conserved phenylalanine or tryptophan normally closing the CDR3 is absent here, so this likely arose from a read error. Trimming stripped 6 bases from V and 3 bases from J, with 9 bases between. CDR3 length equals 13 residues. Germline lookup yields CDR1 SNHLY and CDR2 FYNNEI. The time point denotes: pre-sensitization, week 0. Treatment in this sample: therapeutic diphenylcyclopropenone sensitization with weekly scalp DPC. In TCRdb, the RACE reads were re-called with MiXCR into one record per CDR3 protein. The data show tens of thousands of distinct CDR3 sequences, roughly 9.1% seen once. This sample stems from a study of human T cells and chemical hapten exposure. Study at large: Patch tests delivered 0.01% DPC to the upper back and were evaluated at 6 days. Study-level findings and limits: Sensitizing to DPC left TCRs with a frequency above 1 in 1000 unaltered.

This TCR was sampled from a middle-aged woman with alopecia areata. Some clones in this sample may be carry-over from other donors' samples. Specimen: whole blood, collected in connection with sensitization to the hapten diphenylcyclopropenone (DPC). The V call is TRBV2, the J call TRBJ1-5; D is undetermined. CDR3 residues: CASSQDHNQPQHS. Here the CDR3 DNA reads TGTGCCAGCAGCCAAGACCACAATCAGCCCCAGCATTCT.